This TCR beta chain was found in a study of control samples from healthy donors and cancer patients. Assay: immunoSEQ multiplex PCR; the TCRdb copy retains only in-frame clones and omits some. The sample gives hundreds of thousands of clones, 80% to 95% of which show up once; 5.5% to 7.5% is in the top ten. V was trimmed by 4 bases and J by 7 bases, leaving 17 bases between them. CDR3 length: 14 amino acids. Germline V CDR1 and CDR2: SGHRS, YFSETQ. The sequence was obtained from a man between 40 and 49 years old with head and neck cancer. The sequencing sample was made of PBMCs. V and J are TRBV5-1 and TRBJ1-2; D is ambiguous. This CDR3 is CASSEPGSGSGYTF. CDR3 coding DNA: TGCGCCAGCAGCGAACCGGGCTCCGGAAGTGGCTACACCTTC.